This TCR beta chain was sequenced in a study of CD8 T cells in ankylosing spondylitis. Study results and limitations: There was a TCR beta motif, made of fewer than 10 highly homologous variants, that appeared characteristic of ankylosing spondylitis blood.

As concerns this clonotype: Its antigen is undetermined.

TCRdb reprocessed the 5' RACE reads with MiXCR, giving one entry per CDR3 protein. The sample contains around 130,000 distinct CDR3 sequences, approximately 17% of which appear only once. The sequence came from a male donor with ankylosing spondylitis. Sequencing input: blood, either unsorted or a sorted T cell fraction (not recorded which).

Written as DNA, the CDR3 is TGCAGCGTTGAGACGGGACTAGCGGGAGCCTACGAGCAGTACTTC. This sequence encodes CSVETGLAGAYEQYF. The genes are TRBV29-1 and TRBJ2-7; 14 nucleotides line up with TRBD2. The germline gives CDR1 SQVTM, CDR2 ANQGSEA. The V gene end was trimmed by 3 bases and the J gene end by 2 bases; junction bases not matched to a gene: 3. The CDR3 is 15 amino acids.